A selection of T cell receptor beta chains follows, all from one sample in a study of metastatic and nonmetastatic thyroid tumors. TCRdb re-called the PCR reads with MiXCR. Of approximately 69,000 clones listed, approximately 14% are singletons. The sequenced sample consisted of blood. Receptor source: a male donor with papillary thyroid cancer or a benign thyroid nodule (not recorded which). Some clones in this sample may be carry-over from other donors' samples. The CDR3 runs from the conserved cysteine through the conserved F or W. D genes are given only for firm matches.

>TRBV7-2|TRBD2
CASSETSGIFRSGANVLTF
>TRBV12-3/TRBV12-4|NA
CASRLGITDTQYF
>TRBV11-3|NA
CASSLGTLRTDTQYF
>TRBV25-1|TRBD2
CASSGSGRAVDEQYF
>TRBV7-7|TRBD2
CASSSSALAGEGETQYF
>TRBV19|TRBD1
CASSARDRDAEAFF
>TRBV12-3/TRBV12-4|NA
CASSYGQNNYGYTF
>TRBV19|TRBD2
CASTPTSVRRWETQYF
>TRBV20-1|NA
CSAGAPQGMELDEQYF
>TRBV18|TRBD2
CASSLLAGAYEQYF
>TRBV5-6|NA
CASSLGLGLSGYTF
>TRBV2|NA
CASRTRGRNTEAFF
>TRBV20-1|TRBD2
CSARDRTSPLDEQFF
>TRBV27|NA
CASSLKRGLYQFF
>TRBV4-1|TRBD1
CASSHPTGAGELFF
>TRBV27|NA
CASSWVGGGFYEQYF
>TRBV19|NA
CASSIAGTGELFF
>TRBV7-2|NA
CASSLGRPGINEQYF
>TRBV27|NA
CASRPDSNQPQHF
>TRBV10-1|NA
CATSTDFSYNEQFF
>TRBV6-1|TRBD2
CASMTLRTSVTDNEQFF
>TRBV28|NA
CASSFALANYGYTF
>TRBV29-1|NA
CSVEVTGTGELFF
>TRBV6-1|NA
CASSWTFLSGANVLTF
>TRBV20-1|TRBD2
CSAHGPGGTDTQYF
>TRBV11-2|TRBD2
CASSTGTSGGFPYEQYF
>TRBV28|TRBD1
CASRGQGKDEKLFF
>TRBV10-1|NA
CASSDWYSSSYNEQFF
>TRBV6-1|TRBD2
CASSLRELAGVIEQFF
>TRBV3-1|TRBD2
CASSTNLAGGLWETQYF
>TRBV5-1|NA
CASSQGGSSGGELFF
>TRBV9|TRBD2
CASSVAPISLAGYNEQFF
>TRBV11-2|NA
CASSLGSLVGTDTQYF
>TRBV20-1|NA
CSAGRARQETQYF
>TRBV28|TRBD1
CASTPTVPTGVSEAFF
>TRBV5-1|NA
CASSFTGLATNEKLFF
>TRBV7-2|NA
CASSLVPQGGNTIYF
>TRBV11-3|NA
CASTPRTDTGELFF
>TRBV6-1|NA
CASSEGAGSPLHF
>TRBV6-1|NA
CASSEGPLNTEAFF
>TRBV6-1|TRBD2
CASRELAGGSSYEQYF
>TRBV7-9|NA
CASSSTGLYGYTF
>TRBV20-1|NA
CSLPGHMTGELFF
>TRBV7-2|TRBD2
CASSLAGLSYNEQFF
>TRBV12-3/TRBV12-4|TRBD2
CASSLGSAGVFSGANVLTF
>TRBV19|NA
CASSKAGISYNEQFF
>TRBV30|NA
CAWSAGWTNEKLFF